Listed here are 7 T cell receptor beta chains from one sample, sequenced in a study of blood T cell repertoires in COVID-19. Here immunoSEQ multiplex PCR was the method, and the copy in TCRdb shows in-frame clones only, minus some. The profile covers more than 400,000 clones, with 87% appearing a single time and approximately 0.7% taken by the ten largest. The source material was PBMCs or T cells enriched from blood (not recorded which). Receptor source: a woman under 30 who had recovered from COVID-19.

The CDR3 is CSYIANGDEQFF. DNA for the CDR3: TGCAGCTATATAGCAAACGGGGATGAGCAGTTCTTC. The chain combines TRBV29-1 with TRBJ2-1, with D maybe TRBD2 (5 bases). The CDR3 runs 12 residues. The V gene's germline CDR1 is SQVTM and CDR2 ANQGSEA. V dropped 8 bases and J dropped 8 bases, with 16 bases sitting between them.

This chain connects TRBV10-1 to TRBJ1-1; D remains ambiguous. CDR1 and CDR2 from the germline V gene are WNHNN and SYGVQD (reference sequence). Trimming took off 10 bases at V and 1 base at J, with 13 bases between the two ends. There are 13 residues in the CDR3. CDR3 in DNA: TGCGCCACCGCCCTAGATCGGAACACTGAAGCTTTCTTT. Its translation is CATALDRNTEAFF.

The chain couples TRBV4-1 to TRBJ2-1; D is unresolved. CDR1 and CDR2 (germline): MGHRA, YSYEKL. Trimming pared 1 base from V and 5 bases from J, leaving 9 bases between. The CDR3 totals 14 residues. Here the CDR3 DNA reads TGCGCCAGCAGCCAAGTCGGGTCCAACAATGAGCAGTTCTTC. It translates to CASSQVGSNNEQFF.

The chain couples TRBV6-5 to TRBJ2-3; D is ambiguous. Germline-derived CDR1 and CDR2 are MNHEY and SVGAGI. Trimming took 0 bases from V and 4 from J, leaving 11 bases between them. The CDR3 covers 15 residues. CDR3 in DNA: TGTGCCAGCAGTTACTCGATGAAGAGCCCAGATACGCAGTATTTT. Translating it yields CASSYSMKSPDTQYF.

The chain couples TRBV19 to TRBJ2-7; 12 positions agree with TRBD2. CDR1 and CDR2 (germline): LNHDA, SQIVND (reference sequence). This CDR3 spans 16 amino acids. The trim removed 5 bases at V and 6 bases at J, leaving 11 bases unmatched. CDR3 bases: TGTGCCAGTAGTGTCTCTCTAGCGGGGGGGCCCAGCGAGCAGTACTTC. Amino acids: CASSVSLAGGPSEQYF.

This clone was recorded only once. The chain uses TRBV20-1 and TRBJ1-5, with TRBD1 matching over 8 bases. There are 14 residues in the CDR3. From germline, CDR1 is DFQATT and CDR2 SNEGSKA (reference sequence). J gave up 0 bases and V 5 bases, and 3 bases lay outside the gene matches. The CDR3, as DNA: TGCAGTGCTGGTGGACAGGGTAGCAATCAGCCCCAGCATTTT. Translation gives CSAGGQGSNQPQHF.

Only one count was recorded for this clone. This chain links TRBV5-8 with TRBJ1-3; D is perhaps TRBD1 (6 bases). V lost 4 bases, J lost 0 bases, and 14 bases lay in between. CDR3 size: 16 residues. In germline, CDR1 is SGHTS, CDR2 YDEGEE. The chain's CDR3 is CASSTDRPSSGNTIYF. CDR3 nucleotides: TGTGCCAGCAGCACGGACAGACCCAGCTCTGGAAACACCATATATTTT.